The next 20 T cell receptor beta chains were all read from a single sample in a study of metastatic and nonmetastatic thyroid tumors. MiXCR reprocessed the PCR reads for TCRdb. The sample lists around 34,000 clones, 16% seen once, with almost 3.5% in the top ten. None of the patients had undergone any treatment ahead of thyroid surgery. Sequencing was done on a sample of blood. All receptors come from a female donor with papillary thyroid cancer or a benign thyroid nodule (not recorded which). Some clones in this sample may be carry-over from other donors' samples.

This clone showed up many times. This sequence joins TRBV24-1 and TRBJ2-2; the match to TRBD1 covers 7 bases. Germline V CDR1 and CDR2: KGHDR, SFDVKD. The V and J ends lost 4 bases and 3 bases, in that order; junction bases with no gene match: 4. The CDR3 loop spans 15 amino acids. CDR3 loop: CATSEPTGYTGELFF. The CDR3 DNA is TGTGCCACCAGTGAACCGACAGGGTACACCGGGGAGCTGTTTTTT.

This clone occurred a few times. An end of the junction differs from the germline gene, which may be a read error. This chain joins TRBV6-1 and TRBJ2-5; D is possibly TRBD2 (5 bases). In germline, CDR1 is MNHNS, CDR2 SASEGT. CDR3 length: 13 amino acids. CDR3 DNA sequence: TGTGCCGGCAGTCCCCTACTAGGAGAGACCAAGTACTTC. Translation: CAGSPLLGETKYF.

The table lists this clone with many counts. The CDR3 DNA sequence: TGCGCCAGCAGTGAGGGTACTCCGTTCTTC. This sequence encodes CASSEGTPFF. V is TRBV10-2 and J is TRBJ2-1; no firm D call. From germline, CDR1 is WSHSY and CDR2 SAAADI. V lost 2 bases and J 15 bases, leaving 8 bases between the germline ends. The CDR3 length is 10 residues.

This clone was seen many times. The CDR3 nucleotides are TGTGCCTGGACCCCCGGGACTGCCCATAAGAATGAGCAGTTCTTC. It is translated as CAWTPGTAHKNEQFF. The V call is TRBV30, the J call TRBJ2-1; perhaps TRBD2 as D (6 bases). This CDR3 has 15 amino acids. V lost 4 bases to trimming and J lost 7 bases, with 20 bases between them. Germline V gives CDR1 GTSNPN, CDR2 SVGIG (reference sequence).

This clone was counted ten times or more. The V call is TRBV7-8, the J call TRBJ2-1, with TRBD2 identical over 11 bases. The CDR3 sequence is 16 residues long. The J segment lost 10 bases and the V segment lost 0 bases, leaving 8 bases of the junction unmatched. Germline V lookup: CDR1 SGHVS, CDR2 FQNEAQ. The CDR3 reads CASSLAVYSGRVEQFF. In nucleotides, the CDR3 is TGTGCCAGCAGCTTAGCAGTCTATAGCGGGAGGGTAGAGCAGTTCTTC.

This clone was seen only a few times. Since a much larger clone is just one base distant, this may be a read error. Likely a read error: the CDR3 ends without its conserved phenylalanine or tryptophan. The chain employs TRBV3-1 and TRBJ2-2; D unclear. V was trimmed by 7 bases and J by 7 bases, leaving 7 bases between them. CDR1 and CDR2 from the germline V gene are LGHDT and YNNKEL (reference sequence). The CDR3 loop spans 11 amino acids. In DNA form, the CDR3 reads TGTGCCAGCACCTTAAGCGGGGAGCTGTTTCTT. Translating gives CASTLSGELFL.

This clone occurred many times. The V call is TRBV7-2, the J call TRBJ2-3; D possibly corresponds to TRBD2 (6 bases). Germline V gives CDR1 SGHTA, CDR2 FQGNSA. The CDR3 is made up of 17 amino acids. Trimming removed 8 bases from V and 0 bases from J, with 21 bases in between. The DNA for the CDR3 is TGTGCCAGCCAGCCCCCTCCTCTAGCGTCTAGCACAGATACGCAGTATTTT. Translation: CASQPPPLASSTDTQYF.

This clone has a count of ten or more. It may be a read error: a sequence one base away is much more abundant. The gene calls are TRBV13 and TRBJ2-1; tentatively, D is TRBD1 or TRBD2 (5 bases each). The CDR3 has 19 amino acids. Trimming left V 5 bases short and J 7 bases short, with 30 bases between. Germline V gene sequence: CDR1 PRHDT, CDR2 FYEKMQ (reference sequence). This chain's CDR3 is CASSLLRGPVARVANEQFF. The CDR3 DNA follows: TGTGCCAGCAGCCTTTTGAGGGGACCGGTAGCGAGAGTAGCGAATGAGCAGTTCTTC.

This clone was seen ten or more times. The chain carries TRBV7-9 and TRBJ2-3; possibly TRBD2 for D (5 bases). The germline V and J ends were trimmed by 5 bases and 7 bases, with 13 bases remaining between them. The germline gives CDR1 SEHNR, CDR2 FQNEAQ (reference sequence). The CDR3 contains 13 residues. The CDR3 DNA follows: TGTGCCAGCAGCCCGGAGCGGCTTAATACGCAGTATTTT. Translated, it gives CASSPERLNTQYF. Filled out from reference TRBV7-9 and TRBJ2-3, the complete variable domain reads DTGVSQNPRHKITKRGQNVTFRCDPISEHNRLYWYRQTLGQGPEFLTYFQNEAQLEKSRLLSDRFSAERPKGSFSTLEIQRTEQGDSAMYLCASSPERLNTQYFGPGTRLTVL.

This clone was recorded many times. The gene calls are TRBV11-1 and TRBJ2-1; D possibly corresponds to TRBD2 (6 bases). From germline, CDR1 is SGHAT and CDR2 FQDESV (reference sequence). This CDR3 comprises 14 residues. The germline V and J ends were trimmed by 3 bases and 9 bases, with 15 bases remaining between them. CDR3 nucleotide sequence: TGTGCCAGCAGCTTTAGCGGCCCCTATCGTGAGCAGTTCTTC. Translating gives CASSFSGPYREQFF. The variable domain in full, completed from reference TRBV11-1 and TRBJ2-1, reads EAEVAQSPRYKITEKSQAVAFWCDPISGHATLYWYRQILGQGPELLVQFQDESVVDDSQLPKDRFSAERLKGVDSTLKIQPAELGDSAMYLCASSFSGPYREQFFGPGTRLTVL.

Worth noting for this clone: Here the CDR3 omits its conserved ending phenylalanine or tryptophan, so a read error is the likely source. V gene TRBV20-1 combines with J gene TRBJ2-7; 8 bases map to TRBD2. The length of the CDR3 is 12 residues. Germline CDR1 and CDR2: DFQATT and SNEGSKA (reference sequence). V was pared by 5 bases and J by 5 bases, with 5 bases of the junction left unmatched. As DNA, the CDR3 is TGCAGTGCTCCCCGGGGGGGCCACGAGCAGTACCTC. Its protein product is CSAPRGGHEQYL.

As regards this clone: Relative to the germline gene, one junction end is altered; a read error may explain this. V and J are TRBV20-1 and TRBJ1-5, with unresolved D. The CDR3 runs to 12 residues. Looked up from germline, CDR1 is DFQATT and CDR2 is SNEGSKA (reference sequence). CDR3 DNA sequence: TGCAGTGCTAGAGACTGTAATCAGCCCCGGCATTTT. The encoded protein is CSARDCNQPRHF.

The table lists this clone with many counts. This chain links TRBV12-3 or TRBV12-4 with TRBJ2-5, with D possibly being TRBD2 (6 bases). Deletions cut 5 bases from V and 4 bases from J, with 17 bases between. The CDR3 loop spans 15 amino acids. The CDR3 protein is CASSMRRGLPETQYF. CDR3 bases: TGTGCCAGCAGTATGAGGCGGGGCCTTCCAGAGACCCAGTACTTC.

This chain's CDR3 is CATNGGRSLNTEAFF. The CDR3, as DNA: TGTGCCACCAATGGGGGAAGATCCCTGAACACTGAAGCTTTCTTT. This chain connects TRBV7-9 to TRBJ1-1; TRBD1 is a possible D gene (5 bases). V was clipped by 10 bases and J by 0 bases, with 18 bases between them. Germline assignment: CDR1 SEHNR and CDR2 FQNEAQ (reference sequence). This CDR3 is 15 amino acids long.

Ten or more counts support this clone. The chain employs TRBV5-6 and TRBJ2-7; a weak D match, TRBD1 (6 bases). V lost 5 bases and J 0 bases, leaving 12 bases between the germline ends. Germline CDR1 reads SGHDT; CDR2 reads YYEEEE. The CDR3 has 14 amino acids. The CDR3 DNA reads as TGTGCCAGCAGGGACAGTACTTCCTCCTACGAGCAGTACTTC. The encoded protein is CASRDSTSSYEQYF.

This clone showed up many times. The V gene is TRBV29-1, the J gene TRBJ2-5; no clear D gene. CDR3 length equals 14 residues. Trimming shortened V by 7 bases and J by 7 bases, and 22 bases separated the two germline ends. Germline CDR1 reads SQVTM; CDR2 reads ANQGSEA. CDR3 protein: CSAPTDGNFLTQYF. CDR3 coding DNA: TGCAGCGCTCCAACGGACGGAAATTTCTTGACCCAGTACTTC.

The table lists this clone with many counts. The chain carries TRBV20-1 and TRBJ1-4; D is ambiguous. CDR1 is DFQATT, CDR2 SNEGSKA, per germline (reference sequence). This CDR3 spans 12 amino acids. The V end was cut by 5 bases, the J end by 7 bases, with 11 bases between. The CDR3 loop is CSAEVAAEKLFF. DNA of the CDR3: TGCAGTGCTGAGGTGGCGGCTGAAAAACTGTTTTTT.

This clone was picked up many times. This chain joins TRBV5-1 and TRBJ2-3; D is unclear. The V end lost 0 bases, the J end lost 5 bases, and 7 bases lay between the germline ends. The CDR3 consists of 13 residues. Germline values: CDR1 SGHRS, CDR2 YFSETQ. The CDR3 region has the DNA TGCGCCAGCAGCTTGGACATTGGAGATACGCAGTATTTT. Amino acid sequence: CASSLDIGDTQYF.

This clone was counted at least ten times. V and J are TRBV19 and TRBJ2-7; D call uncertain. This CDR3 region has 14 residues. The ends were cut back, 2 bases at V and 0 bases at J, with 8 bases in the middle. Germline V gene lookup returns CDR1 LNHDA and CDR2 SQIVND (reference sequence). CDR3 region: CASSISSDSYEQYF. In nucleotides, the CDR3 is TGTGCCAGTAGTATATCCAGCGACTCCTACGAGCAGTACTTC.

In its sample, this clone was seen many times. This chain uses TRBV19 with TRBJ2-2; no reliable D call. From germline, CDR1 is LNHDA and CDR2 SQIVND (reference sequence). Trimming cost V 3 bases and J 6 bases, with 11 bases left between them. The length of the CDR3 is 14 residues. This chain's CDR3 is CASSIRPRAGELFF. The CDR3 DNA follows: TGTGCCAGTAGTATCCGTCCCCGGGCCGGGGAGCTGTTTTTT.